This TCR beta chain was captured in a study of blood T cell repertoires in COVID-19 (dated by TCRdb to about 2020). Regarding the research as a whole: Samples covering the acute and convalescent phases of COVID-19 were provided by collaborators in the United States, Italy and Spain. The material from the prospective study consisted of cDNA or gDNA derived from T cells, B-cell-depleted T cells, or PBMCs. Subjects who had been exposed to COVID-19, were actively infected with it, or had recovered from it provided the deeply sampled blood TCRbeta repertoires that made up the dataset. The repertoires were made available in a free public database intended to serve as a resource for research on the immune response to SARS-CoV-2. The samples were drawn from the first 160 participants of the ongoing ImmuneRACE study and from over a thousand subjects provided by 6 global collaborators. A de-identified subject ID, COVID-19 status, age in years and sex were almost always included in the sample metadata. Where available, HLA class I and class II types were obtained from metadata supplied by the sample provider rather than from assay-based typing. Paper-wide results and their limitations: The amount of clinical and demographic metadata varied by source and participant and was provided uncurated.

One collaborating source in Seattle enrolled patients while the patients were actively infected and followed the patients over time throughout the course of disease. The collaborating institutions used their own protocols to collect whole blood in K2EDTA tubes. For TCRbeta analysis, collaborators shipped samples in one of three forms: frozen whole blood, isolated PBMCs, or DNA extracted from either of those sample types. TCRbeta CDR3 regions were amplified from genomic DNA by means of the immunoSEQ Assay, a bias-controlled multiplex PCR. The authors processed their data as follows. Within the assay, amplification of reference gene primers was used to estimate how many nucleated cells each sample contained. To quantify the absolute abundance of each unique TCRbeta CDR3 rearrangement, sequence reads were collapsed and filtered. For each sample, productive Simpson clonality was calculated by taking the square root of Simpson's diversity index across productive rearrangements. Sourced from immuneACCESS, this table was stored by TCRdb with only in-frame sequences that have V and J called. A share of the clones is absent; for the studies checked, an unresolved V gene accounts for under half, and the remainder has no known explanation. V and J calls and clone size are those listed in that table; D and trimming were worked out from the DNA. This sample holds fewer than 200,000 clones; roughly 80% were observed only once. The ten largest account for roughly 8.8% of the sample.

As concerns this clone: Its antigen has not been determined. No much larger clonotype is one base removed from it; base qualities were not supplied.

The CDR3 contains 14 residues, cysteine and phenylalanine counted. The DNA shown is the 42-base CDR3, in frame from base 1. At the junction V is shortened by 7 bases and J by 4 bases; bases outside the gene matches: 3. CDR1 and CDR2 (LNHDA, SQIVND) derive from the germline V gene (reference sequence). This receptor was taken from a woman of 80 years or more with COVID-19, enrolled during active disease. Source material: peripheral blood. This sequence uses TRBV19 and TRBJ1-4, with TRBD1 identical over 10 junction bases. The DNA sequence follows: TGTGCCAGTATGGGGACAGGGGATAATGAAAAACTGTTTTTT. This translates into CASMGTGDNEKLFF.